This T cell receptor beta chain was identified in a study of T cells in Graves' hyperthyroidism and ophthalmopathy. Study overall: Peripheral blood draws took place at initial diagnosis, ahead of any treatment.

General study findings and limits: Ophthalmopathy and stable hyperthyroidism were separated by a 13 V-J model. Most thyroid clonotypes expanded above 0.001 appeared in blood too.

Amplified TCR beta CDR3 regions derived from RNA transcripts. Using the HTBI primer set, a first-round RT-PCR was run on the TCR CDR3. A single record per CDR3 protein comes from TCRdb applying MiXCR to the multiplex PCR reads. The data show about 690,000 distinct CDR3 sequences, 15% to 20% seen once. The sample holds many counts of this clonotype. Antigen specificity is unknown. PBMCs were obtained from over 8.5 ml fresh peripheral blood. V gave up 2 bases and J gave up 2 bases, with 10 bases separating them. This CDR3 has 13 amino acids. In germline, CDR1 is GTSNPN, CDR2 SVGIG (reference sequence). The rearrangement links TRBV30 to TRBJ2-7; D unresolved. Sequenced input: blood. This TCR was sampled from a man aged 50 to 59 with Graves' hyperthyroidism. The chain's CDR3 is CAWSTACTYEQYF. The CDR3 DNA sequence: TGTGCCTGGAGTACTGCCTGCACCTACGAGCAGTACTTC.